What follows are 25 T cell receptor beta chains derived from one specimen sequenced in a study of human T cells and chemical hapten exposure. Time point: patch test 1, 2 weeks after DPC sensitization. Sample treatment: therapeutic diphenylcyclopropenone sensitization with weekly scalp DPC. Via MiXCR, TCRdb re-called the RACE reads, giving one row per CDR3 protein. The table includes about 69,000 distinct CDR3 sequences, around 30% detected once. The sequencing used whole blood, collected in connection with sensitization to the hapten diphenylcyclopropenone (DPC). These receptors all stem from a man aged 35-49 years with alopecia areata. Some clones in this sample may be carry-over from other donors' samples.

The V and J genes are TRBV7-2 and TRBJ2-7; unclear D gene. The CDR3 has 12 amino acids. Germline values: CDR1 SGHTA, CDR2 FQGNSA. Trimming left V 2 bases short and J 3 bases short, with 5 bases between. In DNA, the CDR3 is TGTGCCAGCAGCTTATCCGTCTACGAGCAGTACTTC. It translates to CASSLSVYEQYF.

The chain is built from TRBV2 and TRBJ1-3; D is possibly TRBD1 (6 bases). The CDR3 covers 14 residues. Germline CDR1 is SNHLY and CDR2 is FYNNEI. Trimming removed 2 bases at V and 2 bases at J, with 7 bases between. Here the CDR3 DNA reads TGTGCCAGCAGTGAAAACAGGGCTGGAAACACCATATATTTT. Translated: CASSENRAGNTIYF.

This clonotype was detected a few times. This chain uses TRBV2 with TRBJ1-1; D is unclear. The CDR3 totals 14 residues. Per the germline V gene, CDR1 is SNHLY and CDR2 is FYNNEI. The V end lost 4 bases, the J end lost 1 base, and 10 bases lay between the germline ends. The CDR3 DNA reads TGTGCCAGCAGTGTGAGGTCAGGGAACACTGAAGCTTTCTTT. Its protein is CASSVRSGNTEAFF.

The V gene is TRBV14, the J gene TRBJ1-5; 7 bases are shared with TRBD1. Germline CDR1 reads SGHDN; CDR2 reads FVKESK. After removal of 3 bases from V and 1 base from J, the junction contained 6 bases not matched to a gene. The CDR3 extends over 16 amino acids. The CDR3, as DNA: TGTGCCAGCAGCCACCACAGGGGTCGGAGCAATCAGCCCCAGCATTTT. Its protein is CASSHHRGRSNQPQHF.

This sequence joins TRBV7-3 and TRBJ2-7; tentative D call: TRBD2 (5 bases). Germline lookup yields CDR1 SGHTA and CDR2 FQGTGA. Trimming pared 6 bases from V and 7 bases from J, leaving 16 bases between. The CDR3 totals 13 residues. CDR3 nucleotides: TGTGCCAGCAGTCCTCTAGCTTCGTCGGAGCAGTACTTC. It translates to CASSPLASSEQYF.

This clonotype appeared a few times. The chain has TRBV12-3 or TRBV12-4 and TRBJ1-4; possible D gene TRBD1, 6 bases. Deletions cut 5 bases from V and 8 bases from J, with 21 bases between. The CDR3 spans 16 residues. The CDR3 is CASSPDRQALEEKLFF. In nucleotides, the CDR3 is TGTGCCAGCAGTCCTGACAGACAGGCCCTTGAAGAAAAACTGTTTTTT.

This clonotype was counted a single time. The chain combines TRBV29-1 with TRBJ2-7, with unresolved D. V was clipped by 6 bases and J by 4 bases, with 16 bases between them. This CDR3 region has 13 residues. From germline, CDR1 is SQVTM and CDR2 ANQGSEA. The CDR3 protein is CSVVDTNSYEQYF. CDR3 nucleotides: TGCAGCGTCGTCGACACGAACAGTTACGAGCAGTACTTC.

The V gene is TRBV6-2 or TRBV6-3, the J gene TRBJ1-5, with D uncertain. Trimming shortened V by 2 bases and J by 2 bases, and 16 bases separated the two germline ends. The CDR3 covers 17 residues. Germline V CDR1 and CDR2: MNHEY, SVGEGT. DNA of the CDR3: TGTGCCAGCAGTTACAAAGTACGGGTTACGGGCAATCAGCCCCAGCATTTT. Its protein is CASSYKVRVTGNQPQHF.

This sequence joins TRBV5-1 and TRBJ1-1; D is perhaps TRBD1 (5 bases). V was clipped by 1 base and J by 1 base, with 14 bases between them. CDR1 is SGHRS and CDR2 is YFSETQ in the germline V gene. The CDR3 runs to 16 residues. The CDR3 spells CASSLWLRDRNTEAFF. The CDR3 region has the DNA TGCGCCAGCAGCTTGTGGCTCCGAGACAGGAACACTGAAGCTTTCTTT.

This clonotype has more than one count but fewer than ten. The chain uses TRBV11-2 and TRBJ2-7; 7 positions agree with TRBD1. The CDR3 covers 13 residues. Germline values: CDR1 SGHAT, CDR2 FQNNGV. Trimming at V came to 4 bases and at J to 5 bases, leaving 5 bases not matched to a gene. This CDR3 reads CASSSGTANEQYF. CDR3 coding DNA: TGTGCCAGCAGCTCAGGGACAGCCAACGAGCAGTACTTC.

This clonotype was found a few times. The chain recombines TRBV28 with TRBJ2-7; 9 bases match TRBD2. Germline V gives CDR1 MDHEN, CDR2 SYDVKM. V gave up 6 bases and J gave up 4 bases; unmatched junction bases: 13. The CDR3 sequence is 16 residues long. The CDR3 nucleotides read TGTGCCAGCAGCCTCGCGGCGGGAGGGCCGGAGTACGAGCAGTACTTC. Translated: CASSLAAGGPEYEQYF.

CDR3 loop: CSAAFLAGGYNEQFF. The CDR3 DNA is TGCAGTGCTGCTTTTTTAGCGGGAGGGTACAATGAGCAGTTCTTC. The chain is built from TRBV20-1 and TRBJ2-1; the match to TRBD2 covers 11 bases. Germline V CDR1 and CDR2: DFQATT, SNEGSKA (reference sequence). This CDR3 has 15 amino acids. The J segment lost 4 bases and the V segment lost 5 bases, leaving 7 bases of the junction unmatched.

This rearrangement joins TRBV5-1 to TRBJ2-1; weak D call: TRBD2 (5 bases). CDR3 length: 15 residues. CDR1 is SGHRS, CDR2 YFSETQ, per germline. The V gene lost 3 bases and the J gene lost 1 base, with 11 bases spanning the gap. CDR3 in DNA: TGCGCCAGCAGCTCGGCGGGCGGGTCCTACAATGAGCAGTTCTTC. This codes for CASSSAGGSYNEQFF.

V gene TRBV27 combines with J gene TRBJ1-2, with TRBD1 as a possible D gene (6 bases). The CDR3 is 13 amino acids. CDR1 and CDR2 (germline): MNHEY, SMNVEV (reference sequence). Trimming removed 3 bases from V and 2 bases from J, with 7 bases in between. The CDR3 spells CASSLDSNYGYTF. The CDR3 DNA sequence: TGTGCCAGCAGTTTGGACAGCAACTATGGCTACACCTTC.

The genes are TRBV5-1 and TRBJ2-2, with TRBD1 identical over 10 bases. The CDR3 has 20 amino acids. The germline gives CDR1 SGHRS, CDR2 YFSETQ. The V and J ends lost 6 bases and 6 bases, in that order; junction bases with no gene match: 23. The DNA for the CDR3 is TGCGCCAGCAAACCTACCTTAAGACAGGGGGCCCTTAGTAGCGCCGGGGAGCTGTTTTTT. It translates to CASKPTLRQGALSSAGELFF.

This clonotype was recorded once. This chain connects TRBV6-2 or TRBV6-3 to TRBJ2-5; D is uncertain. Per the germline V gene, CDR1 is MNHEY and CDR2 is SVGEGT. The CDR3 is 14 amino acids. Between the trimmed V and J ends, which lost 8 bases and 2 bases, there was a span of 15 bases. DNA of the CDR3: TGTGCCAGCGCCGAAGGACCGTGGCAAGAGACCCAGTACTTC. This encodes CASAEGPWQETQYF.

CDR3 in amino acids: CASSLAMDPDEAFF. The CDR3 nucleotides are TGTGCCAGCAGCTTAGCGATGGATCCCGATGAAGCTTTCTTT. V usage is TRBV13 and J usage is TRBJ1-1; D unclear. The length of the CDR3 is 14 residues. Germline V gene sequence: CDR1 PRHDT, CDR2 FYEKMQ (reference sequence). Between the trimmed V and J ends, which lost 1 base and 7 bases, there was a span of 13 bases.

The CDR3 nucleotides read TGCAGTGCTGGCTTAAGCAGTTTGGGAAACACCATATATTTT. This translates into CSAGLSSLGNTIYF. The J gene is TRBJ1-3, the V gene TRBV20-1; D remains unclear. V was cut by 5 bases and J by 4 bases, with 15 bases left in between. The CDR3 totals 14 residues. Germline values: CDR1 DFQATT, CDR2 SNEGSKA (reference sequence).

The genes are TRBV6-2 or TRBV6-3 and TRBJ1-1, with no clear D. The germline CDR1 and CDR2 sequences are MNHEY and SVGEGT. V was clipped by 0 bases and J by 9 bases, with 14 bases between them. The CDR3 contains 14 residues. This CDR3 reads CASSYSDAGGKAFF. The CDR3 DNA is TGTGCCAGCAGTTACTCGGATGCCGGCGGAAAAGCTTTCTTT.

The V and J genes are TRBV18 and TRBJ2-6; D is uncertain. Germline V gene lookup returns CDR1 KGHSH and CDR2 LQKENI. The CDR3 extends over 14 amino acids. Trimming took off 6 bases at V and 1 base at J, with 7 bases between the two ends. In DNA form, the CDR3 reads TGTGCCAGCTCGGTCCCATCTGGGGCCAACGTCCTGACTTTC. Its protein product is CASSVPSGANVLTF.

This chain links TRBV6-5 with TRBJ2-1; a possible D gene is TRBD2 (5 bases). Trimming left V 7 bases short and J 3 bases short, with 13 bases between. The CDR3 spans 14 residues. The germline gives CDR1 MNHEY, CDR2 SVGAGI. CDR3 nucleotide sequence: TGTGCCAGCACCCGGGAAAGGAGCTACAATGAGCAGTTCTTC. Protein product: CASTRERSYNEQFF.

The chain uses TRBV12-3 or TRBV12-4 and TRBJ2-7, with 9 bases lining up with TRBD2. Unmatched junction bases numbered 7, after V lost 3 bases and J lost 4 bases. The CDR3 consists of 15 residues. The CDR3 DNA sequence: TGTGCCAGCAGTTTTGGTGCTAGCGGGATTTACGAGCAGTACTTC. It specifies CASSFGASGIYEQYF.

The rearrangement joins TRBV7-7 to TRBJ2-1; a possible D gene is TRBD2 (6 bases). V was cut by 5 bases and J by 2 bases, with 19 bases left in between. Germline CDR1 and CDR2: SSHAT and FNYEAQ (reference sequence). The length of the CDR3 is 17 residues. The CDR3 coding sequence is TGTGCCAGCAGCCCGGAGCCTGGCGGGAAGGCCTACAATGAGCAGTTCTTC. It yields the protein CASSPEPGGKAYNEQFF.

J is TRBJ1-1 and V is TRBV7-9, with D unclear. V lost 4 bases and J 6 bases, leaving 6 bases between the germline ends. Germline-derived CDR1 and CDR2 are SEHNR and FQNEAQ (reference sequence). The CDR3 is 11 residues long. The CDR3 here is CASSWSPEAFF. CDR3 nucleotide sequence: TGTGCCAGCAGCTGGAGTCCTGAAGCTTTCTTT.

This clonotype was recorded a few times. CDR3 sequence (DNA): TGTGCCAGCAGCCCTACTAGCGCCGAGCAGTACTTC. It specifies CASSPTSAEQYF. This chain uses TRBV7-6 with TRBJ2-7, with 7 bases that match TRBD2. CDR1 and CDR2 (germline): SGHVS, FNYEAQ. V gave up 5 bases and J gave up 6 bases; unmatched junction bases: 4. This CDR3 has 12 residues.